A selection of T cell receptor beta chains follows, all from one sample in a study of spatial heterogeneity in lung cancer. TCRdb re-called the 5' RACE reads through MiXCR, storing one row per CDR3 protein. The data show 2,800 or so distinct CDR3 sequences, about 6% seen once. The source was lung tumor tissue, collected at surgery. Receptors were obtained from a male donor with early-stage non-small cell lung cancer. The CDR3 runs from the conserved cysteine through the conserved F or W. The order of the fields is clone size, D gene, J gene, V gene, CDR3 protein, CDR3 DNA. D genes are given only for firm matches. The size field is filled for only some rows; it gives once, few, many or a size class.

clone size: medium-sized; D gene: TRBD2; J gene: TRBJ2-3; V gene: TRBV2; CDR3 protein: CASSETRGGLDTQYF; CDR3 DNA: TGTGCCAGCAGTGAAACGCGGGGGGGCCTGGATACGCAGTATTTT
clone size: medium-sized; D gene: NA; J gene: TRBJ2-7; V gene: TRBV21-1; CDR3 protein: CASTASGTGPYEQYF; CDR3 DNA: TGTGCCAGCACCGCCTCCGGGACTGGCCCCTACGAGCAGTACTTC
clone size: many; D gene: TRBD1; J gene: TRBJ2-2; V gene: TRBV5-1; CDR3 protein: CASSLQGAQTGELFF; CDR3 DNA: TGCGCCAGCAGCTTGCAGGGGGCGCAAACCGGGGAGCTGTTTTTT
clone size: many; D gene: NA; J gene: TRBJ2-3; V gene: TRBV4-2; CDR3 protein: CASSQEGGRTDTQYF; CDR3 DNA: TGTGCCAGCAGCCAAGAGGGGGGTCGCACAGATACGCAGTATTTT
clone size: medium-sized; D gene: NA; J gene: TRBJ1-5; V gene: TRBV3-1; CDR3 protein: CASSQGSSNQPQHF; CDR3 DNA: TGTGCCAGCAGCCAAGGTTCTAGCAATCAGCCCCAGCATTTT
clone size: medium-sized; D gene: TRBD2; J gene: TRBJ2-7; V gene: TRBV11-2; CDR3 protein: CASSLQGLAGGPSYEQYF; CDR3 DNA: TGTGCCAGCAGCCTACAGGGACTAGCGGGAGGGCCGTCCTACGAGCAGTACTTC
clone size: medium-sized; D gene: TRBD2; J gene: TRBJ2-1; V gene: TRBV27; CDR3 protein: CASSYTAGTTPYNEQFF; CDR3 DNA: TGTGCCAGCAGTTACACCGCCGGGACTACGCCTTACAATGAGCAGTTCTTC
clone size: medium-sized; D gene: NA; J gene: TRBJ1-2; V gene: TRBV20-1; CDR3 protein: CSAPDSPRGYTF; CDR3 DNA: TGCAGTGCTCCCGACAGCCCTAGGGGCTACACCTTC
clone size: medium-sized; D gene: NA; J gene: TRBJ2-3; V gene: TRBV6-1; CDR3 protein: CASSNSDTQYF; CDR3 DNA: TGTGCCAGCAGCAATTCAGATACGCAGTATTTT
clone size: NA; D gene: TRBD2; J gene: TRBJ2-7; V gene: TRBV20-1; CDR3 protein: CSASSLTSGINEQYF; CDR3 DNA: TGCAGTGCTTCCAGCCTCACTAGCGGTATTAACGAGCAGTACTTC
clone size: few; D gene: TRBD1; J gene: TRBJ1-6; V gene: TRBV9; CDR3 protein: CASSAGTGYSPLHF; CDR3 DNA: TGTGCCAGCAGCGCAGGGACAGGGTATTCACCCCTCCACTTT
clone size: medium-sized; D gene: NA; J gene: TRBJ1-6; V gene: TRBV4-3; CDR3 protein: CASSQITDYNSPLHF; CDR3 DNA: TGCGCCAGCAGCCAGATTACAGACTATAATTCACCCCTCCACTTT
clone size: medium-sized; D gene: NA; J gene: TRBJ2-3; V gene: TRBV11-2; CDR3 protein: CASSHFTDTQYF; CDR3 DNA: TGTGCCAGCAGCCACTTCACAGATACGCAGTATTTT
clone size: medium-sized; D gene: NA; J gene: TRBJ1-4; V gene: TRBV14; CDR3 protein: CASSQGRGGRLLSNEKLFF; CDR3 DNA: TGTGCCAGCAGCCAAGGAAGGGGTGGACGGTTGCTGTCTAATGAAAAACTGTTTTTT
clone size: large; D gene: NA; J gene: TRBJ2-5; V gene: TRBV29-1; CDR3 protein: CSFRGDNRGAQYF; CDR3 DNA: TGCAGCTTCAGGGGGGATAACCGGGGGGCCCAGTACTTC
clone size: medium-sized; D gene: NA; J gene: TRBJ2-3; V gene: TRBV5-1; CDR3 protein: CASSLGQVTDTQYF; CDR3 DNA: TGCGCCAGCAGCTTGGGGCAGGTCACAGATACGCAGTATTTT
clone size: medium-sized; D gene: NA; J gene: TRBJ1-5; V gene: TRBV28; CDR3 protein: CASTKGGGRLVQPQHF; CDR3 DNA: TGTGCCAGCACCAAAGGGGGGGGGCGCTTAGTCCAGCCCCAGCATTTT
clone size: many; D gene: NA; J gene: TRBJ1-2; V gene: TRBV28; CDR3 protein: CASSPFSYGYTF; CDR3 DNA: TGTGCCAGCAGCCCGTTTAGCTATGGCTACACCTTC
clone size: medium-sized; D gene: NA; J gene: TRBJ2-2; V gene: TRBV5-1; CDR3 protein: CASRGGINTGELFF; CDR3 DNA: TGCGCCAGCAGAGGGGGAATTAACACCGGGGAGCTGTTTTTT
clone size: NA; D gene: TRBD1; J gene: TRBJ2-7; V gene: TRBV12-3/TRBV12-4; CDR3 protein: CASSPDRGSYEQYF; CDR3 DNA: TGTGCCAGCAGTCCAGACAGGGGATCCTACGAGCAGTACTTC
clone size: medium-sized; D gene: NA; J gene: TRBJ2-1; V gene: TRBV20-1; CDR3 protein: CSARETAYNEQFF; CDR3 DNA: TGCAGTGCTAGAGAGACAGCTTACAATGAGCAGTTCTTC
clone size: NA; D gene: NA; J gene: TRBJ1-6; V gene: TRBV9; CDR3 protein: CASSPRQDNSPLHF; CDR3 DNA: TGTGCCAGCAGCCCTAGACAGGATAATTCACCCCTCCACTTT
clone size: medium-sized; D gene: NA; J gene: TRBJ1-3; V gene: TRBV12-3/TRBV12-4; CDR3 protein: CASSLDGNTIYF; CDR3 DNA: TGTGCCAGCAGTTTAGATGGAAACACCATATATTTT
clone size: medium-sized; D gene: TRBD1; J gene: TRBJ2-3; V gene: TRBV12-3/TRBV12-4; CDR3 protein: CASSLQGAGDTQYF; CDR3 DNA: TGTGCCAGCAGTTTGCAGGGGGCTGGGGATACGCAGTATTTT
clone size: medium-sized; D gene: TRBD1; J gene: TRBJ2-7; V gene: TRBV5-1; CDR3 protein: CASTGTGYEQYF; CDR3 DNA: TGCGCCAGTACCGGGACAGGGTACGAGCAGTACTTC
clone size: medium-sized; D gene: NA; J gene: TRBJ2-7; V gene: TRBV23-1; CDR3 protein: CAARSEQYF; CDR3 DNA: TGCGCCGCGCGGTCCGAGCAGTACTTC
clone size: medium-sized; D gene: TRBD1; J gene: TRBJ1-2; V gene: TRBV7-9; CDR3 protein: CASSLWADREYGYTF; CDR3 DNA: TGTGCCAGCAGCTTATGGGCTGACAGGGAATATGGCTACACCTTC
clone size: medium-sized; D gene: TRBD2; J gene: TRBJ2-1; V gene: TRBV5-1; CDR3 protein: CASSSRGRDNEQFF; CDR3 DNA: TGCGCCAGCAGCTCCCGCGGGAGAGACAATGAGCAGTTCTTC